This is a list of T cell receptor beta chains from one sample in a study of T cell changes during pregnancy in multiple sclerosis. The table came from immunoSEQ multiplex PCR; TCRdb's copy has only in-frame clones and leaves some out. This sample has about 24,000 clones; 86% occur once, and the top ten carry 6.5% to 9.5%. Sequencing used CD8+ T cells from peripheral blood mononuclear cells, obtained in the first trimester of pregnancy. These receptors were taken from a female donor in good health, enrolled as a control in a pregnancy study. The CDR3 runs from the conserved cysteine through the conserved F or W. A D gene is named only where the DNA matches it firmly. Clone size appears in some rows only: once, few, many, or a class for an expanded clone.

>TRBJ2-1|TRBV7-9|NA|NA
TGTGCCAGCAGCTTAATCGGGGAGCAGGCGGGGAATGAGCAGTTCTTC
CASSLIGEQAGNEQFF
>TRBJ2-1|TRBV7-3|TRBD2|NA
TGTGCCAGCAGCCCCCCGGGGAGCGGGGGTGATTTTGGTGAGCAGTTCTTC
CASSPPGSGGDFGEQFF
>TRBJ1-2|TRBV4-3|TRBD1|NA
TGCGCCAGCAGCCAAGTAGGGACAGGGGCTGTGGCAGGAGGCTACACCTTC
CASSQVGTGAVAGGYTF
>TRBJ2-1|TRBV9|TRBD2|NA
TGTGCCAGCAGCGCTCTAGCGGCTTACAATGAGCAGTTCTTC
CASSALAAYNEQFF
>TRBJ1-2|TRBV14|NA|NA
TGTGCCAGCAGCCACGCTTTGGCCGGGGGTAATGGCTACACCTTC
CASSHALAGGNGYTF
>TRBJ2-2|TRBV2|NA|NA
TGTGCCAGCAGTGCTCGGGGGGCCACCGGGGAGCTGTTTTTT
CASSARGATGELFF
>TRBJ1-1|TRBV7-3|NA|NA
TGTGCCAGCAGCTTAAGCCCGAACCGGGGTATCACTGAAGCTTTCTTT
CASSLSPNRGITEAFF
>TRBJ2-5|TRBV2|NA|NA
TGTGCCAGCGATGGACAGCAAGAGACCCAGTACTTC
CASDGQQETQYF
>TRBJ1-2|TRBV28|NA|NA
TGTGCCAGCAGTTTGGGCTTGGCAGGGGAAGGCTACACCTTC
CASSLGLAGEGYTF
>TRBJ1-5|TRBV6-5|NA|NA
TGTGCCAGCAGTTACTCACCAGAAACCCTTCCCCAGCATTTT
CASSYSPETLPQHF
>TRBJ2-7|TRBV27|NA|NA
TGTGCCAGCAGCCGCGGACGGGGCTACGAGCAGTACTTC
CASSRGRGYEQYF
>TRBJ1-1|TRBV19|TRBD1|NA
TGTGCCAGTAGTACGACAGGGGGGAACACTGAAGCTTTCTTT
CASSTTGGNTEAFF
>TRBJ2-5|TRBV18|NA|NA
TGTGCCAGCTCACCAGAGGAGACCCAGTACTTC
CASSPEETQYF
>TRBJ2-6|TRBV6-4|NA|NA
TGTGCCAGCAGTGAACAGGGCGAGGCCAACGTCCTGACTTTC
CASSEQGEANVLTF
>TRBJ2-7|TRBV7-9|TRBD1|once
TGTGCCAGCAGCCCACTGACAGGGGTCTACGAGCAGTACTTC
CASSPLTGVYEQYF
>TRBJ2-5|TRBV7-6|NA|NA
TGTGCCAGCAACCGGTGGTACCAAGAGACCCAGTACTTC
CASNRWYQETQYF
>TRBJ2-5|TRBV7-9|NA|NA
TGTGCCAGCAGCTGGAAAAGTCCCCGGAGAAGGGAGACCCAGTACTTC
CASSWKSPRRRETQYF
>TRBJ2-7|TRBV9|TRBD1|NA
TGTGCCAGCAGCTCCTCCGGGACAGGGGACTTCGACGAGCAGTACTTC
CASSSSGTGDFDEQYF
>TRBJ1-4|TRBV23-1|NA|NA
TGCGCCAGCACCGAGTGGGGGGATTACACTAATGAAAAACTGTTTTTT
CASTEWGDYTNEKLFF
>TRBJ1-1|TRBV11-2|NA|NA
TGTGCCAGCAGCTTCGGGAACACTGAAGCTTTCTTT
CASSFGNTEAFF
>TRBJ2-2|TRBV2|NA|NA
TGTGCCAGCAGTGAAAGGAACCCCTACAGCGGCACCGGGGAGCTGTTTTTT
CASSERNPYSGTGELFF
>TRBJ1-6|TRBV5-6|NA|NA
TGTGCCAGCAGCGCGGGGGGACCTGGTTCACCCCTCCACTTT
CASSAGGPGSPLHF
>TRBJ1-4|TRBV6-5|TRBD1|NA
TGTGCCAGCAGTCTGACAGGGGGTAATGAAAAACTGTTTTTT
CASSLTGGNEKLFF
>TRBJ1-1|TRBV11-2|NA|NA
TGTGCCAGCAGGACAGGTGAAGCTTTCTTT
CASRTGEAFF
>TRBJ2-5|TRBV4-1|NA|NA
TGCGCCAGCAGCCAAGGCGGGGATGAAGAGACCCAGTACTTC
CASSQGGDEETQYF
>TRBJ2-1|TRBV7-9|TRBD2|NA
TGTGCCAGCAGCTCCGCCGGGGGGGCTCTTTACAATGAGCAGTTCTTC
CASSSAGGALYNEQFF
>TRBJ2-1|TRBV27|NA|NA
TGTGCCAGCAGTGGGGGCGGCGGGAATGAGCAGTTCTTC
CASSGGGGNEQFF
>TRBJ2-1|TRBV4-3|TRBD2|NA
TGCGCCAGCAGCCAAGGAGATGGGCGGGGGGCCCTGGGTGAGCAGTTCTTC
CASSQGDGRGALGEQFF
>TRBJ1-1|TRBV7-9|NA|once
TGTGCCAGCAGCTTCAAAGACGGGAGGACTGAAGCTTTCTTT
CASSFKDGRTEAFF
>TRBJ2-2|TRBV19|NA|few
TGTGCCAGTAGTATCTCAGCGAACACCGGGGAGCTGTTTTTT
CASSISANTGELFF